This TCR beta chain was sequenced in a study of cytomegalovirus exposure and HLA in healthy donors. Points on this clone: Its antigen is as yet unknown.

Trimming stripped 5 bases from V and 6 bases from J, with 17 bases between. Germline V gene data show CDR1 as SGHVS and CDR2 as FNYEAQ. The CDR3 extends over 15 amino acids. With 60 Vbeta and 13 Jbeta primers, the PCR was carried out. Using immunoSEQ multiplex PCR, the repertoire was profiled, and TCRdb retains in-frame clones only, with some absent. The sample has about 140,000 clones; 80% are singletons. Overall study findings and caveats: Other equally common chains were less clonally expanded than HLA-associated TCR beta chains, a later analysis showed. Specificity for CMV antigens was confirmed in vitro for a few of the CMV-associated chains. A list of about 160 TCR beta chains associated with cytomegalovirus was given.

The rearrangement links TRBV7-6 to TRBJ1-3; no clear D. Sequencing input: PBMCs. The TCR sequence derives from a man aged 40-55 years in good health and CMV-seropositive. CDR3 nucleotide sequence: TGTGCCAGCAGCCCGAGGACTGGGCACGAAAACACCATATATTTT. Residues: CASSPRTGHENTIYF.